The 22 T cell receptor beta chains below come from one sample, sequenced in a study of shared clonotypes between healthy human individuals. Method: immunoSEQ multiplex PCR; TCRdb's copy keeps in-frame clones and lacks some. This table has about a million clones, roughly 77% appearing once. The specimen was memory CD4+ T cells from PBMCs. This sample's subset: CD45RA-negative fraction. The receptor source for this set is a man aged 18 to 29 in good health. Some clones in this sample may be carry-over from other donors' samples.

In nucleotides, the CDR3 is TGTGCCAGCAGCTTAGGAACAAGCAGGGGGAATTATGGCTACACCTTC. Translated: CASSLGTSRGNYGYTF. V gene TRBV11-2 combines with J gene TRBJ1-2; 7 bases are shared with TRBD1. V was pared by 1 base and J by 5 bases, with 10 bases of the junction left unmatched. The CDR3 loop spans 16 amino acids. Per germline, CDR1 SGHAT and CDR2 FQNNGV.

The CDR3 sequence: CASSPPEGQPQHF. In nucleotides, the CDR3 is TGTGCCAGCTCACCCCCCGAGGGACAGCCCCAGCATTTT. The rearrangement joins TRBV18 to TRBJ1-5; no definite D call. The germline V gene encodes CDR1 KGHSH and CDR2 LQKENI. Trimming removed 3 bases from V and 7 bases from J, with 10 bases in between. This CDR3 is built from 13 residues.

The V call is TRBV7-3, the J call TRBJ2-3, with D perhaps TRBD2 (5 bases). Germline V gene data show CDR1 as SGHTA and CDR2 as FQGTGA. V dropped 5 bases and J dropped 4 bases, with 16 bases sitting between them. This CDR3 is 15 amino acids long. The CDR3 coding sequence is TGTGCCAGCAGCCCTAATCTACTAGTTGCAGATACGCAGTATTTT. Encoded protein: CASSPNLLVADTQYF.

The V gene is TRBV5-8, the J gene TRBJ1-4; D may be TRBD1 (5 bases). The CDR3 has 12 residues. CDR1 and CDR2 from the germline V gene are SGHTS and YDEGEE. V dropped 7 bases and J dropped 8 bases, with 12 bases sitting between them. The CDR3 loop is CASGDLGEKLFF. CDR3 coding DNA: TGTGCCAGCGGGGACTTGGGGGAAAAACTGTTTTTT.

The rearrangement joins TRBV5-4 to TRBJ1-1; 10 nucleotides align to TRBD1. The CDR3 consists of 16 residues. V lost 3 bases and J lost 0; bases outside the gene matches: 5. Germline CDR1 reads SGHNT; CDR2 reads YYREEE (reference sequence). CDR3 in amino acids: CASSWGQGIMNTEAFF. Here the CDR3 DNA reads TGTGCCAGCAGCTGGGGACAGGGGATCATGAACACTGAAGCTTTCTTT.

The chain combines TRBV7-2 with TRBJ2-2; D is undetermined. Germline CDR1 reads SGHTA; CDR2 reads FQGNSA. The CDR3 consists of 15 residues. Trimming took off 1 base at V and 4 bases at J, with 10 bases between the two ends. CDR3 sequence reads: CASSLVWQITGELFF. CDR3 DNA sequence: TGTGCCAGCAGCTTAGTATGGCAAATCACCGGGGAGCTGTTTTTT.

V usage is TRBV28 and J usage is TRBJ1-2; possibly TRBD1 for D (6 bases). The CDR3 spans 17 residues. Germline values: CDR1 MDHEN, CDR2 SYDVKM. Trimming left V 5 bases short and J 0 bases short, with 19 bases between. CDR3 sequence: CASSGNNPGEANYGYTF. As DNA, the CDR3 is TGTGCCAGCAGTGGTAACAATCCAGGGGAAGCTAACTATGGCTACACCTTC.

The V call is TRBV19, the J call TRBJ2-4; no definite D call. Germline CDR1 and CDR2: LNHDA and SQIVND (reference sequence). CDR3 length: 11 residues. V was shortened by 3 bases and J by 8 bases, with 5 bases between the two germline ends. The CDR3 here is CASSIEDIQYF. The CDR3 nucleotides are TGTGCCAGTAGTATTGAGGACATTCAGTACTTC.

This chain links TRBV27 with TRBJ2-5, with D unclear. Trimming removed 4 bases at V and 2 bases at J, with 8 bases between. Germline loops: CDR1 MNHEY, CDR2 SMNVEV (reference sequence). The CDR3 contains 13 residues. In nucleotides, the CDR3 is TGTGCCAGCAGTTCCCTGATTCAAGAGACCCAGTACTTC. Translation: CASSSLIQETQYF.

As to this clone: This may be a read error: a much more frequent sequence differs by one nucleotide. The sample carries other DNA sequences with the same CDR3. The chain combines TRBV6-6 with TRBJ2-7, with 10 bases that match TRBD1. Germline trimming cut 2 bases from V and 2 bases from J; bases unmatched to any gene: 0. From germline, CDR1 is MNHNY and CDR2 SVGAGI (reference sequence). The CDR3 has 14 amino acids. CDR3 nucleotides: TGTGCCAGCAGTTACGGGACAGGGGCCTACGAGCAGTACTTC. This sequence encodes CASSYGTGAYEQYF.

J is TRBJ1-4 and V is TRBV28; D possibly corresponds to TRBD1 (6 bases). CDR1 and CDR2 from the germline V gene are MDHEN and SYDVKM. V was shortened by 4 bases and J by 10 bases, with 13 bases between the two germline ends. This CDR3 has 13 residues. The CDR3 nucleotides read TGTGCCAGCAGTTGGGGGGGCGTGGGAAAACTGTTTTTT. As protein: CASSWGGVGKLFF.

With respect to this clone: Other DNA sequences from this sample encode an identical CDR3 as well. This rearrangement joins TRBV28 to TRBJ2-2; no clear D. Germline V gene data show CDR1 as MDHEN and CDR2 as SYDVKM. V shed 6 bases and J shed 5 bases, with 7 bases lying between them. This CDR3 has 12 amino acids. The CDR3 loop reads CASRLGTGELFF. CDR3 nucleotide sequence: TGTGCCAGCAGGCTGGGGACCGGGGAGCTGTTTTTT.

In the case of this clone: The same CDR3 also results from other DNA sequences found in this sample. V usage is TRBV9 and J usage is TRBJ2-6; D not certain. V was shortened by 3 bases and J by 1 base, with 5 bases between the two germline ends. Germline assignment: CDR1 SGDLS and CDR2 YYNGEE. The CDR3 extends over 14 amino acids. CDR3 protein: CASSAPSGANVLTF. The CDR3 coding sequence is TGTGCCAGCAGCGCACCATCTGGGGCCAACGTCCTGACTTTC.

V gene TRBV29-1 combines with J gene TRBJ2-1; the D gene is possibly TRBD2 (5 bases). The CDR3 is 16 amino acids. V lost 6 bases and J 0 bases, leaving 18 bases between the germline ends. The germline V gene encodes CDR1 SQVTM and CDR2 ANQGSEA. The CDR3 here is CSVRFGLISSYNEQFF. The CDR3 region has the DNA TGCAGCGTGAGATTTGGACTGATAAGCTCCTACAATGAGCAGTTCTTC.

The CDR3 is CASSAAIGRSNEKLFF. The CDR3, as DNA: TGTGCCAGCAGCGCCGCCATAGGCAGAAGTAATGAAAAACTGTTTTTT. The rearrangement joins TRBV9 to TRBJ1-4, with D uncertain. V was cut by 3 bases and J by 4 bases, with 16 bases left in between. Germline V lookup: CDR1 SGDLS, CDR2 YYNGEE. The CDR3 is made up of 16 amino acids. The full variable domain, rest sourced from reference TRBV9 and TRBJ1-4, is DSGVTQTPKHLITATGQRVTLRCSPRSGDLSVYWYQQSLDQGLQFLIQYYNGEERAKGNILERFSAQQFPDLHSELNLSSLELGDSALYFCASSAAIGRSNEKLFFGSGTQLSVL.

This chain links TRBV11-2 with TRBJ2-2, with D hard to call. The V end was cut by 1 base, the J end by 7 bases, with 10 bases between. This CDR3 region has 14 residues. In germline, CDR1 is SGHAT, CDR2 FQNNGV. CDR3 loop: CASSLGFGRGELFF. The CDR3 nucleotides are TGTGCCAGCAGCTTAGGATTCGGGCGCGGGGAGCTGTTTTTT. Using reference TRBV11-2 and TRBJ2-2 for the parts outside the CDR3, the full variable domain is EAGVAQSPRYKIIEKRQSVAFWCNPISGHATLYWYQQILGQGPKLLIQFQNNGVVDDSQLPKDRFSAERLKGVDSTLKIQPAKLEDSAVYLCASSLGFGRGELFFGEGSRLTVL.

This clone has just one count. CDR3 residues: CASSLVGLAGGNTGELFF. The CDR3 bases are TGTGCCAGCAGTTTAGTGGGACTAGCGGGAGGAAACACCGGGGAGCTGTTTTTT. The chain employs TRBV27 and TRBJ2-2; 15 positions match TRBD2. The CDR3 has 18 amino acids. The ends lost 2 bases at V and 2 bases at J; junction bases unmatched: 3. Germline V gene lookup returns CDR1 MNHEY and CDR2 SMNVEV (reference sequence).

This clone was counted ten times or more. This chain connects TRBV2 to TRBJ2-3, with 8 bases aligning to TRBD2. J was trimmed by 10 bases and V by 7 bases; bases with no gene match: 4. This CDR3 region has 11 residues. Germline V lookup: CDR1 SNHLY, CDR2 FYNNEI. The CDR3 region is CASTQLAAQYF. For the CDR3, the DNA is TGTGCCAGCACTCAACTAGCGGCGCAGTATTTT.

This sequence joins TRBV4-2 and TRBJ1-1, with D unresolved. There are 17 residues in the CDR3. Per germline, CDR1 LGHNA and CDR2 YNFKEQ. Trimming pared 4 bases from V and 0 bases from J, leaving 18 bases between. The CDR3 protein is CASSLWGRERMNTEAFF. CDR3 nucleotide sequence: TGTGCCAGCAGCCTTTGGGGTCGGGAAAGAATGAACACTGAAGCTTTCTTT.

This clone was seen only a few times. The rearrangement links TRBV7-2 to TRBJ2-7; D uncertain. CDR3 size: 15 residues. Trimming stripped 3 bases from V and 5 bases from J, with 17 bases between. Germline V gene sequence: CDR1 SGHTA, CDR2 FQGNSA. The CDR3 bases are TGTGCCAGCAGCTTTTACGGCGGAGCTGGGAACGAGCAGTACTTC. Its translation: CASSFYGGAGNEQYF.

This chain uses TRBV6-6 with TRBJ1-2; 12 positions agree with TRBD1. Germline values: CDR1 MNHNY, CDR2 SVGAGI (reference sequence). The CDR3 loop spans 16 amino acids. Losses at the gene ends were 4 bases for V and 4 bases for J; bases not matched to a gene: 7. The chain's CDR3 is CASSWGPGQGAYGYTF. DNA of the CDR3: TGTGCCAGCAGTTGGGGACCGGGACAGGGGGCCTATGGCTACACCTTC.

The chain joins TRBV5-5 to TRBJ2-3; D might be TRBD1 (6 bases). The CDR3 totals 12 residues. The ends were cut back, 4 bases at V and 7 bases at J, with 10 bases in the middle. Germline assignment: CDR1 SGHKS and CDR2 YYEKEE (reference sequence). The CDR3 loop is CASSRGQNTQYF. CDR3 nucleotide sequence: TGTGCCAGCAGCAGAGGACAGAATACGCAGTATTTT.